This entry concerns a single TCR beta chain. Antigen: not known. Researchers reported sorting every CD8+ T cell subset in triplicate, roughly 290,000 cells per sort. The sample originates from a study of CXCR3-negative and CXCR3-positive naive CD8 T cells. The wider study: For each library, about 1.5 +/- 0.3 million TRB reads were obtained, about 135 million in total. Broader study findings: Memory, not naive, CXCR3-negative and CXCR3-positive cells differed in TRBV-TRBJ usage.

This CDR3 has 16 residues. Germline assignment: CDR1 DFQATT and CDR2 SNEGSKA (reference sequence). 5' RACE with UMI labels generated the TRB cDNA libraries. TCRdb reprocessed the 5' RACE reads, with one entry per CDR3 protein and no DNA. The sample has 45,000 to 70,000 distinct CDR3 sequences. The chain carries TRBV20-1 and TRBJ2-1; TCRdb's D gene call, TRBD2, goes unchecked for lack of DNA. The source material was memory CD8+ T cells from blood. This clonotype was obtained from a human donor in good health. Some clones in this sample may be carry-over from other donors' samples. The CDR3 region is CSAFPLVTAGYNEQFF.